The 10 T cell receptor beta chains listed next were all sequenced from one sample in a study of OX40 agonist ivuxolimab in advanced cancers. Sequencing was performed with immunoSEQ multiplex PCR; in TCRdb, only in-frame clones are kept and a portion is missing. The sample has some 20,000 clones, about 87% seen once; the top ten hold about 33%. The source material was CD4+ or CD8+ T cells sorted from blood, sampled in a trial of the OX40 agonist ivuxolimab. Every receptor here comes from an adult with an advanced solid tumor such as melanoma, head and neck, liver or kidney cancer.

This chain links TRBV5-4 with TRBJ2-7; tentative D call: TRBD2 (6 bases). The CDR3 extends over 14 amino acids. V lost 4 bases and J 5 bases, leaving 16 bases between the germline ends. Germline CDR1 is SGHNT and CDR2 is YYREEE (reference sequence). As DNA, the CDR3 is TGTGCCAGCAGCCAAGGAGGGACGTTGGACGAGCAGTACTTC. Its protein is CASSQGGTLDEQYF.

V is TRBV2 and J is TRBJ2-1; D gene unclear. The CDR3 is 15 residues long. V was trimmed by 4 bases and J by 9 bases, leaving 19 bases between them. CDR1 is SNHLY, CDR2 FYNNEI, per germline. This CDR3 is CASSATITYPGEQFF. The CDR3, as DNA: TGTGCCAGCAGTGCCACTATCACGTACCCCGGTGAGCAGTTCTTC.

The CDR3 DNA reads TGCGCCAGCACCGTAGGGGATTCCAATTCACCCCTCCACTTT. The encoded protein is CASTVGDSNSPLHF. The rearrangement joins TRBV5-1 to TRBJ1-6; tentatively, D is TRBD1 (5 bases). The CDR3 sequence is 14 residues long. Per the germline V gene, CDR1 is SGHRS and CDR2 is YFSETQ. Trimming stripped 6 bases from V and 7 bases from J, with 14 bases between.

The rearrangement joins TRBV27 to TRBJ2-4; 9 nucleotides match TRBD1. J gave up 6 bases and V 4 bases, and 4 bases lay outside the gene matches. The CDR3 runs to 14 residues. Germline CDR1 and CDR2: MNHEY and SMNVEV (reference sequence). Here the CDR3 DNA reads TGTGCCAGCAGTTCGGGACAGGGAGGAAACATTCAGTACTTC. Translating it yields CASSSGQGGNIQYF.

CDR3 coding DNA: TGTGCCAGCAGCTTAACAGGGCCGGTTGCTAACGCTAATTACGGAAACACCATATATTTT. It is translated as CASSLTGPVANANYGNTIYF. This chain uses TRBV7-8 with TRBJ1-3; tentatively, D is TRBD1 (6 bases). Germline V lookup: CDR1 SGHVS, CDR2 FQNEAQ. With 2 bases removed from V and 4 bases from J, the gap between germline ends came to 27 bases. CDR3 length: 20 amino acids.

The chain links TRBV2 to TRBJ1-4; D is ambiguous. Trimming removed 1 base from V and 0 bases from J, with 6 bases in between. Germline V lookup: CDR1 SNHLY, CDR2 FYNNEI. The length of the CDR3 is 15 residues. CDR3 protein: CASSEGAPTNEKLFF. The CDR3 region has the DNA TGTGCCAGCAGTGAAGGGGCACCAACTAATGAAAAACTGTTTTTT.

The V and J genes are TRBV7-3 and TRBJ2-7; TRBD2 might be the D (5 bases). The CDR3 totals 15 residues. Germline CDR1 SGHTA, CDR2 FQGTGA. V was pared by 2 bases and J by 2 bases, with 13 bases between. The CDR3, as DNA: TGTGCCAGCAGCTTAGAGGGCAGCGGACCCTACGAGCAGTACTTC. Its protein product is CASSLEGSGPYEQYF.

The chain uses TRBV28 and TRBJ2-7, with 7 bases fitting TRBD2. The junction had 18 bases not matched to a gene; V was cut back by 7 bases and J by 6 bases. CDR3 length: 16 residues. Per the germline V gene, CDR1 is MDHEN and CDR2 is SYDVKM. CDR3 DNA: TGTGCCAGCACCGATCCCCCTTTGGCGGGAGCGCGCGAGCAGTACTTC. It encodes CASTDPPLAGAREQYF.

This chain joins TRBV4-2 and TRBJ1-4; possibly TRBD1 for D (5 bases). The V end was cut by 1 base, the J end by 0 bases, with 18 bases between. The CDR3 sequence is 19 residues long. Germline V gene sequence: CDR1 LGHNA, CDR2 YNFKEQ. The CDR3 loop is CASSQVQLGLPATNEKLFF. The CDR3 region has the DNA TGTGCCAGCAGCCAAGTACAATTGGGACTGCCGGCAACTAATGAAAAACTGTTTTTT.

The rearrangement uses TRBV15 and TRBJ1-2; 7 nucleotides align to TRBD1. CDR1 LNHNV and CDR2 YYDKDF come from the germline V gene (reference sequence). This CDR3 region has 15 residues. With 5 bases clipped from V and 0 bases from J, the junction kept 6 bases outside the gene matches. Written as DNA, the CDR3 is TGTGCCACCAGCTCCCGGGGGACAGCTAACTATGGCTACACCTTC. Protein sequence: CATSSRGTANYGYTF. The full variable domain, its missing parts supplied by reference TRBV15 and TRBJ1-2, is DAMVIQNPRYQVTQFGKPVTLSCSQTLNHNVMYWYQQKSSQAPKLLFHYYDKDFNNEADTPDNFQSRRPNTSFCFLDIRSPGLGDTAMYLCATSSRGTANYGYTFGSGTRLTVV.